Below are 3 T cell receptor beta chains sequenced from a single sample in a study of blood T cell repertoires in COVID-19. Libraries were prepared by immunoSEQ multiplex PCR; TCRdb keeps only in-frame clonotypes and omits some of them. This table holds 110,000 to 150,000 clones, 82% found once. Material for sequencing was peripheral blood. Receptors were obtained from a woman older than 75 with acute or convalescent COVID-19.

The chain links TRBV5-1 to TRBJ2-6, with D maybe TRBD1 (6 bases). There are 15 residues in the CDR3. V lost 7 bases and J 4 bases, leaving 15 bases between the germline ends. Per the germline V gene, CDR1 is SGHRS and CDR2 is YFSETQ. This CDR3 is CASGDNSLGANVLTF. The CDR3 coding sequence is TGCGCCAGCGGGGACAACTCTCTAGGGGCCAACGTCCTGACTTTC.

The chain has TRBV7-3 and TRBJ1-3; perhaps TRBD1 as D (5 bases). Per germline, CDR1 SGHTA and CDR2 FQGTGA. The CDR3 contains 16 residues. V was trimmed by 0 bases and J by 2 bases, leaving 11 bases between them. The CDR3 reads CASSLTGVTTGNTIYF. The CDR3 DNA sequence: TGTGCCAGCAGCTTAACAGGGGTTACCACTGGAAACACCATATATTTT.

The chain recombines TRBV5-1 with TRBJ2-3; a possible D gene is TRBD1 (6 bases). The germline V gene has CDR1 SGHRS and CDR2 YFSETQ. The CDR3 has 15 residues. V gave up 2 bases and J gave up 3 bases, with 13 bases separating them. Here the CDR3 reads CASSFQGIGTDTQYF. The CDR3 bases are TGCGCCAGCAGCTTTCAGGGGATAGGGACAGATACGCAGTATTTT.